Described below is a single TCR beta chain sequence and its context. The antigen remains unidentified. The sample is drawn from a study of OX40 agonist ivuxolimab in advanced cancers. Whole-study context: Patients were treated with ivuxolimab, an agonistic anti-OX40 (CD134) antibody. Study conclusions and caveats: Expanded clones belonging to CD8+ T cells outnumbered, on average, those of CD4+.

This CDR3 contains 14 residues. Germline V lookup: CDR1 SNHLY, CDR2 FYNNEI. The V gene lost 10 bases and the J gene lost 2 bases, with 17 bases spanning the gap. Sampling times: baseline, cycle 4 day 1, cycle 7 day 1. Using immunoSEQ multiplex PCR, the repertoire was profiled, and TCRdb retains in-frame clones only, with some absent. The sample gives 82,000 or so clones, more than 70% of which show up once; more than 2% is in the top ten. The TCR comes from an adult with an advanced solid tumor such as melanoma, head and neck, liver or kidney cancer. The input for sequencing was CD4+ or CD8+ T cells sorted from blood, taken in a trial of the OX40 agonist ivuxolimab. The chain uses TRBV2 and TRBJ1-1; D gene uncertain. The CDR3: CATHQRQFNTEAFF. Here the CDR3 DNA reads TGTGCCACCCATCAGAGGCAGTTTAACACTGAAGCTTTCTTT.